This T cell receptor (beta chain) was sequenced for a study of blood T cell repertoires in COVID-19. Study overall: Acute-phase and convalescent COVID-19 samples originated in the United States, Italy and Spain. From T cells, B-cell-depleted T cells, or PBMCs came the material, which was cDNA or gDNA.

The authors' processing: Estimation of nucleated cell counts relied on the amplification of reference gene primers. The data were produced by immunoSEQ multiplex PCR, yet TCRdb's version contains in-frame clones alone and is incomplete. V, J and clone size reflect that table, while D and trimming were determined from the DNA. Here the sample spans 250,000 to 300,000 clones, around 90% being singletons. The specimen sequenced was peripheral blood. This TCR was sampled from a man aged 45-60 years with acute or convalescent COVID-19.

Here the CDR3 DNA reads TGTGCCAGCAGCCCCGACAGGCTTGTGGAGACCCAGTACTTC. Encoded protein: CASSPDRLVETQYF. The rearrangement links TRBV3-1 (or the pseudogene TRBV3-2) to TRBJ2-5, with D possibly matching TRBD1 (6 bases). V was shortened by 4 bases and J by 5 bases, with 14 bases between the two germline ends. Germline V CDR1 and CDR2: LGHDT, YNNKEL (reference sequence). The CDR3 is 14 amino acids.